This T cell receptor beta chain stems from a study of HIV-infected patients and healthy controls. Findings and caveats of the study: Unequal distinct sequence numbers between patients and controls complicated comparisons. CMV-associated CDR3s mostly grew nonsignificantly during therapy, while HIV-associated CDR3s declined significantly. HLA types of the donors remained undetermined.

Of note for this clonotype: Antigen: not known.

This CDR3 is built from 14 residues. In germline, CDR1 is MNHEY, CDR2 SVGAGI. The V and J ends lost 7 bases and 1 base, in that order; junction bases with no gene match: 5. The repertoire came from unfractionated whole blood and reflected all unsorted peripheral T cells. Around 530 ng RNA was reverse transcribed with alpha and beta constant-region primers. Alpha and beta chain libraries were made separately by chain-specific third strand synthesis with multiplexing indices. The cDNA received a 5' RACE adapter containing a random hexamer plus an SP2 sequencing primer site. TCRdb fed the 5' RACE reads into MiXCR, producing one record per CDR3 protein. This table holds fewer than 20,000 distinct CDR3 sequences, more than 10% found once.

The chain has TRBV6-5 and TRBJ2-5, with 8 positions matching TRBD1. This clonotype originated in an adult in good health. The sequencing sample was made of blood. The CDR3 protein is CASTRGQGQETQYF. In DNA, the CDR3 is TGTGCCAGCACCAGAGGACAGGGCCAAGAGACCCAGTACTTC.